This T cell receptor beta chain was observed in a study of blood T cell repertoires in COVID-19. The overall study: Acute-phase and convalescent COVID-19 samples originated in the United States, Italy and Spain. Nucleic acid was either cDNA or gDNA, and it came from T cells, B-cell-depleted T cells, or PBMCs.

Per the original methods: Amplified reference gene primers provided the basis for estimating nucleated cell counts. The table came from immunoSEQ multiplex PCR; TCRdb's copy has only in-frame clones and leaves some out. V, J and clone size are taken as reported in that table, and D and trimming were inferred from the DNA itself. The sample lists roughly 54,000 clones; less than 90% were seen once. V lost 3 bases and J 5 bases, leaving 3 bases between the germline ends. The CDR3 runs 10 residues. Looked up from germline, CDR1 is SQVTM and CDR2 is ANQGSEA. This receptor was taken from a man aged 50 or older with acute or convalescent COVID-19. This chain links TRBV29-1 with TRBJ2-3; D call uncertain. The sample consisted of peripheral blood. CDR3: CSVERDTQYF. CDR3 sequence (DNA): TGCAGCGTTGAGCGAGATACGCAGTATTTT.